The clone carrying this T cell receptor beta chain came up many times. Its antigen is unknown. This entry is derived from a study of molecular identifiers for immune sequencing clone quantification. As for the study in general: The replicates split RNA from around 18,000 or 91,000 naive CD8 cells five ways and sequenced four. Notes on the study in general: Effector cells had over 99% of their molecules in clones above 20 RNA copies, while naive cells had under 1%.

Sorting defined naive CD8 T cells as CD8+CD4-CCR7+CD45RA+. Both previously described methods and listed TCR primers were employed to make bulk TCR libraries. In TCRdb, the PCR reads were re-called with MiXCR into one record per CDR3 protein. The table records 85,000 to 100,000 distinct CDR3 sequences, less than 25% of them present only once. Germline V lookup: CDR1 LNHDA, CDR2 SQIVND (reference sequence). V lost 3 bases and J lost 1, with 6 bases in between. The CDR3 is 14 amino acids. V is TRBV19 and J is TRBJ2-2; D unresolved. The specimen was naive CD8+ T cells from blood, with Jurkat cell RNA spiked in. Documented subset: FACS-sorted CD8+CD4-CCR7+CD45RA+ naive T cells. This clonotype originated in a human donor in good health. Some libraries in this study had Jurkat cell RNA spiked in. CDR3 sequence (DNA): TGTGCCAGTAGTATTTTTCTGAACACCGGGGAGCTGTTTTTT. Translating gives CASSIFLNTGELFF.